The clone carrying this TCR beta chain was found once. Its target is not known. Constant-region reverse primers amplified full-length variable regions, followed by semi-nested Nested Universal Primer A PCR. From the 5' RACE reads, TCRdb called clonotypes with MiXCR, one entry per CDR3 protein. The table has approximately 11,000 distinct CDR3 sequences, over 25% seen once. Treg sorting used a CD4+CD25+CD127-/low gate. Trimming took 4 bases from V and 0 from J; bases not matched to a gene: 3. The CDR3 is 14 residues long. Germline V CDR1 and CDR2: SGHRS, YFSETQ. Study observations and caveats: Tumor Tregs overlapped most with tumor, then blood, naive CD4+ cells. Larger-cohort validation covered only one TCR beta V-J rearrangement. In terms of TCR gene usage, tumor memory CD4+ T cells clustered together with blood and lymph node memory CD4+ cells, as well as with lymph node naive CD4+ cells.

Sequencing input: Tregs sorted from a lymph node. The V and J genes are TRBV5-1 and TRBJ2-7; 8 bases are a match to TRBD1. The TCR was taken from a female donor with breast cancer. The CDR3 DNA is TGCGCCAGCAGCCCGGGACAGGCCTCCTACGAGCAGTACTTC. It specifies CASSPGQASYEQYF.